The T cell receptor (beta chain) under discussion was sequenced for a study of blood T cells in healthy people across ages. Study-wide results and caveats: Investigators treated diversity estimates from one million T cells as underestimates.

This clonotype came up a few times. Its target is unknown. A second PCR of 7 to 11 cycles used a sample-barcoded 5' primer and a J-beta primer mix. Each cDNA molecule was tagged by a template-switch adaptor with 12 random nucleotides. MiXCR, run by TCRdb on the 5' RACE reads, gives a single entry per CDR3 protein. In the table there are roughly 730,000 distinct CDR3 sequences, around 50% of which are singletons. The CDR3 runs 16 residues. V lost 1 base, J lost 5 bases, and 16 bases lay in between. Germline CDR1 and CDR2: SGHAT and FQNNGV. Material: blood. This TCR derives from a man aged 40-49 years in good health. This rearrangement joins TRBV11-2 to TRBJ2-3, with D possibly matching TRBD1 (6 bases). This CDR3 is CASSLAMGPQGDTQYF. In DNA form, the CDR3 reads TGTGCCAGCAGCTTAGCTATGGGCCCACAGGGAGATACGCAGTATTTT.